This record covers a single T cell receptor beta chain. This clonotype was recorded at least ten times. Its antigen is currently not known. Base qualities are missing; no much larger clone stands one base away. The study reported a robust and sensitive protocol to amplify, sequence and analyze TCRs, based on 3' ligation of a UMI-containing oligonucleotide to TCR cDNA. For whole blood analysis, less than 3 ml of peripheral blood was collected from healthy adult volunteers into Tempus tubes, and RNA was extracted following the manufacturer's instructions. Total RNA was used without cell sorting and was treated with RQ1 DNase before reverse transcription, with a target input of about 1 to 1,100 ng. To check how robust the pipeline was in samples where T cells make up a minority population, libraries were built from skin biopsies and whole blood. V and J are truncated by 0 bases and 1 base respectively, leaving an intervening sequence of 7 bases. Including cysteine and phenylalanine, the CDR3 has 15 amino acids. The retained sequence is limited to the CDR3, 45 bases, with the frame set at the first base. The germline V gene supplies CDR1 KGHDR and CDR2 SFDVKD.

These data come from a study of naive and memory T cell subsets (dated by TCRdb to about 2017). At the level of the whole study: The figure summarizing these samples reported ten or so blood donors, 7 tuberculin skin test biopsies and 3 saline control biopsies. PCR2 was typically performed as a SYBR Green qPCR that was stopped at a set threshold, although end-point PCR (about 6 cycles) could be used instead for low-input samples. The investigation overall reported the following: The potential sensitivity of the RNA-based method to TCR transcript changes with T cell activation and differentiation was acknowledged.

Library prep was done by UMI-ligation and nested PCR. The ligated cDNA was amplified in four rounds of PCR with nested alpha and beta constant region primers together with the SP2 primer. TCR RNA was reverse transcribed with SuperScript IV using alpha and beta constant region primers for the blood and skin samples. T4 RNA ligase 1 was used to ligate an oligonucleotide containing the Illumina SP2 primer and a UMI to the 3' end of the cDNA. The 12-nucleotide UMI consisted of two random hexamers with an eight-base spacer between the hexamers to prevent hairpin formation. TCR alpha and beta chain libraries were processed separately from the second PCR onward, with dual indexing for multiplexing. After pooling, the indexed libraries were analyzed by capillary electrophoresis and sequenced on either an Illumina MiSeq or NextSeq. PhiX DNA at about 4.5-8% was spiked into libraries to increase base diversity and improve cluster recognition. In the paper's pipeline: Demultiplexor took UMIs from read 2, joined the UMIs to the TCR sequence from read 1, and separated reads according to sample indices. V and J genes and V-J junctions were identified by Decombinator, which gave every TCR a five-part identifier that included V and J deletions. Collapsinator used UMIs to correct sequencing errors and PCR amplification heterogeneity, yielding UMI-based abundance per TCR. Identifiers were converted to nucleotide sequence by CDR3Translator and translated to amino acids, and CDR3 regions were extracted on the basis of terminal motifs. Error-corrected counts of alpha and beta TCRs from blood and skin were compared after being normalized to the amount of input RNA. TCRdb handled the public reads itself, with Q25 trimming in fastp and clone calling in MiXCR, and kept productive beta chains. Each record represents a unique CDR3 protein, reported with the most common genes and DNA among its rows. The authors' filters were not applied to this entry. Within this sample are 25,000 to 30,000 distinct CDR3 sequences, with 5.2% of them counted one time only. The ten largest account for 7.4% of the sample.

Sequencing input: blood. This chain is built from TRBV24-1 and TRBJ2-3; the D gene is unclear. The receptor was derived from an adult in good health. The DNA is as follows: TGTGCCACCAGTGATTTGACGCAGGGCACAGATACGCAGTATTTT. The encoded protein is CATSDLTQGTDTQYF.